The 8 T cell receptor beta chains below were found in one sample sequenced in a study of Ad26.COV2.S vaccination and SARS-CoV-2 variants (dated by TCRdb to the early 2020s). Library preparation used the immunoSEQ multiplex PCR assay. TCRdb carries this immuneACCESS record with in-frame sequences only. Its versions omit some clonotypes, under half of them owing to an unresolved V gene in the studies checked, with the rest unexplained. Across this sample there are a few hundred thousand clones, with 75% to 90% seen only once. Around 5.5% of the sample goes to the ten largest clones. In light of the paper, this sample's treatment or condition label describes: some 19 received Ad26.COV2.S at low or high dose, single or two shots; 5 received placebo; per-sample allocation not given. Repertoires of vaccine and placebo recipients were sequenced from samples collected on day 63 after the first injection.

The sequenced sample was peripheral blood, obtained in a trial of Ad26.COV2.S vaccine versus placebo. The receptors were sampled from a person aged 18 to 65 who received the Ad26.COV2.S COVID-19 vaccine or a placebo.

CDR3 in DNA: TGCGCCAGCAGCGGGGGGCCCGGGAGAACTAACTATGGCTACACCTTC. It codes for CASSGGPGRTNYGYTF. The chain recombines TRBV5-1 with TRBJ1-2; possible D gene TRBD1, 6 bases. V lost 4 bases to trimming and J lost 0 bases, with 16 bases between them. Germline CDR1 and CDR2: SGHRS and YFSETQ. This CDR3 region has 16 residues.

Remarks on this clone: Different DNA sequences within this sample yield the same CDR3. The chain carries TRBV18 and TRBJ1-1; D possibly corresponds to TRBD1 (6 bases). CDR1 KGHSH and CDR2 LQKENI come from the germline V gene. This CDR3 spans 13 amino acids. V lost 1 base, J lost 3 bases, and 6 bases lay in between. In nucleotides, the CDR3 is TGTGCCAGCTCACCACAGGGGGACACTGAAGCTTTCTTT. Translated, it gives CASSPQGDTEAFF.

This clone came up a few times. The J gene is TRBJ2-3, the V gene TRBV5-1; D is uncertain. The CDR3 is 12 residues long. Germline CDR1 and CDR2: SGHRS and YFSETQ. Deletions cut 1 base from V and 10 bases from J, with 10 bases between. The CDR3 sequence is CASSLPGMAQYF. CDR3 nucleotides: TGCGCCAGCAGCTTGCCCGGAATGGCGCAGTATTTT.

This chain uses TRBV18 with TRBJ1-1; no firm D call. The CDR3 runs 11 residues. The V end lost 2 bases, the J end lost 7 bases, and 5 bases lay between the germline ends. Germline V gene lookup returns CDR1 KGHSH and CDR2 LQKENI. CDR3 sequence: CASSPKGEAFF. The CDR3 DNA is TGTGCCAGCTCACCAAAAGGTGAAGCTTTCTTT.

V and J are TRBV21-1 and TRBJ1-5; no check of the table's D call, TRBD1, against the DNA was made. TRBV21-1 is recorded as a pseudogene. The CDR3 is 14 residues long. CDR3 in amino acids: CASSEPGGDQPQHF. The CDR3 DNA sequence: TGTGCCAGCAGCGAGCCAGGGGGCGATCAGCCCCAGCATTTT.

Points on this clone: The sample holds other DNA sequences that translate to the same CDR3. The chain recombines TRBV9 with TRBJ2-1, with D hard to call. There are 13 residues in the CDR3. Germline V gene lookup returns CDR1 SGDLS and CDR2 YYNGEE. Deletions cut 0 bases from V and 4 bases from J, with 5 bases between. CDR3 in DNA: TGTGCCAGCAGCGTAGAAAATTACAATGAGCAGTTCTTC. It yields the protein CASSVENYNEQFF.

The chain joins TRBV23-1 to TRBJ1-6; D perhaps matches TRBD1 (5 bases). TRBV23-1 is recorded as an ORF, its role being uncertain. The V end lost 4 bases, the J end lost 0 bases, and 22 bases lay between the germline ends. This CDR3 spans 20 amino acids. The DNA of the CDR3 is TGCGCCAGCAGTCTCTCACTCGACAGCGCCCTCAGCTCCTATAATTCACCCCTCCACTTT. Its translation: CASSLSLDSALSSYNSPLHF.

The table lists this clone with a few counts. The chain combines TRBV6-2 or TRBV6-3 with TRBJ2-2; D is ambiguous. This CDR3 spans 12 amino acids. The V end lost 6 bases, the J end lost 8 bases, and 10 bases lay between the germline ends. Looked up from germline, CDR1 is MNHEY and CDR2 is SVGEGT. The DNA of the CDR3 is TGTGCCAGCAGCCCCGGCCTTGGGGAGCTGTTTTTT. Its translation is CASSPGLGELFF.